The 11 T cell receptor beta chains reported below all come from one sample, sequenced in a study of T-cell reconstitution after alpha-beta-depleted transplantation in children. TCRbeta library construction was performed incorporating unique molecular identifiers. TCRdb passed the PCR reads through MiXCR, listing each CDR3 protein once. The repertoire has hundreds of thousands of distinct CDR3 sequences, about an eighth of them found once; the top ten carry under 7%. Specimen: PBMCs from the stem cell graft donor, collected from the stem cell graft. These receptors came from a human donor who donated a stem cell graft to a child with combined immunodeficiency.

The rearrangement uses TRBV5-1 and TRBJ2-6, with 10 bases lining up with TRBD2. V was pared by 2 bases and J by 3 bases, with 5 bases of the junction left unmatched. The CDR3 is 17 residues long. CDR1 and CDR2 from the germline V gene are SGHRS and YFSETQ. The CDR3 here is CASSLKREGRGANVLTF. The CDR3 DNA sequence: TGCGCCAGCAGCTTAAAGCGGGAGGGCCGTGGGGCCAACGTCCTGACTTTC.

In its sample, this clonotype was seen many times. V gene TRBV9 combines with J gene TRBJ2-1; D is unresolved. V gave up 4 bases and J gave up 4 bases, with 18 bases separating them. Germline CDR1 is SGDLS and CDR2 is YYNGEE. The CDR3 length is 16 residues. The chain's CDR3 is CASSTEPNPTYNEQFF. DNA for the CDR3: TGTGCCAGCAGCACCGAACCGAACCCAACTTACAATGAGCAGTTCTTC.

V usage is TRBV6-2 or TRBV6-3 and J usage is TRBJ2-7; D uncertain. The CDR3 covers 12 residues. Germline V gene data show CDR1 as MNHEY and CDR2 as SVGEGT. V lost 5 bases and J 9 bases, leaving 14 bases between the germline ends. CDR3 nucleotides: TGTGCCAGCAGTCACGACCCGAAAGGGCAGTACTTC. Protein: CASSHDPKGQYF.

This clonotype was counted ten times or more. The chain employs TRBV7-9 and TRBJ2-7; D might be TRBD2 (6 bases). V lost 4 bases to trimming and J lost 5 bases, with 15 bases between them. CDR3 length equals 14 residues. The germline gives CDR1 SEHNR, CDR2 FQNEAQ (reference sequence). The CDR3 here is CASSSRGFGDEQYF. The CDR3 DNA follows: TGTGCCAGCAGCTCCCGGGGGTTTGGCGACGAGCAGTACTTC.

This clonotype has a count of ten or more. The chain carries TRBV29-1 and TRBJ2-2, with D unclear. Looked up from germline, CDR1 is SQVTM and CDR2 is ANQGSEA. V lost 4 bases and J 3 bases, leaving 9 bases between the germline ends. The CDR3 is made up of 13 amino acids. For the CDR3, the DNA is TGCAGCGTTGCACAGACGCACACCGGGGAGCTGTTTTTT. It specifies CSVAQTHTGELFF.

The sample holds a few counts of this clonotype. V usage is TRBV28 and J usage is TRBJ2-7, with TRBD1 matching 7 bases. V lost 6 bases, J lost 6 bases, and 11 bases stayed unmatched. Germline CDR1 is MDHEN and CDR2 is SYDVKM. CDR3 length equals 14 residues. In DNA form, the CDR3 reads TGTGCCAGCAGCACGGACAGGCCCTTCGCCGAGCAGTACTTC. Translating gives CASSTDRPFAEQYF.

This clonotype was recorded a few times. The CDR3 loop reads CASSFAGTSFEQFF. CDR3 nucleotides: TGTGCCAGCAGTTTCGCCGGGACTAGCTTTGAGCAGTTCTTC. The chain employs TRBV27 and TRBJ2-1, with 9 bases fitting TRBD2. The CDR3 spans 14 residues. Germline V lookup: CDR1 MNHEY, CDR2 SMNVEV (reference sequence). Trimming took 3 bases from V and 9 from J; bases not matched to a gene: 6.

This clonotype was picked up a small number of times. The chain links TRBV2 to TRBJ2-3; 8 nucleotides line up with TRBD1. The CDR3 contains 12 residues. Germline CDR1 reads SNHLY; CDR2 reads FYNNEI. V lost 6 bases and J lost 9; bases outside the gene matches: 5. CDR3 sequence reads: CASRSQGDTQYF. CDR3 nucleotides: TGTGCCAGCAGATCACAGGGGGACACGCAGTATTTT.

Only a few counts were recorded for this clonotype. The V gene is TRBV20-1, the J gene TRBJ2-3, with D possibly matching TRBD2 (6 bases). The CDR3 runs to 14 residues. V was cut by 3 bases and J by 3 bases, with 13 bases left in between. The germline V gene encodes CDR1 DFQATT and CDR2 SNEGSKA (reference sequence). The CDR3 spells CSASGGSGTDTQYF. The CDR3 DNA is TGCAGTGCTAGTGGAGGGTCCGGGACAGATACGCAGTATTTT.

This rearrangement joins TRBV30 to TRBJ1-5; D unclear. V was cut by 0 bases and J by 4 bases, with 7 bases left in between. The CDR3 contains 13 residues. CDR1 and CDR2 from the germline V gene are GTSNPN and SVGIG (reference sequence). The CDR3 spells CAWSVRVNQPQHF. CDR3 DNA sequence: TGTGCCTGGAGTGTACGGGTGAATCAGCCCCAGCATTTT. The whole variable domain, remainder taken from reference TRBV30 and TRBJ1-5, is SQTIHQWPATLVQPVGSPLSLECTVEGTSNPNLYWYRQAAGRGLQLLFYSVGIGQISSEVPQNLSASRPQDRQFILSSKKLLLSDSGFYLCAWSVRVNQPQHFGDGTRLSIL.

This clonotype was picked up a small number of times. The chain joins TRBV6-2 or TRBV6-3 to TRBJ2-1; D possibly matches TRBD1 or TRBD2 (6 bases each). V shed 4 bases and J shed 4 bases, with 23 bases lying between them. Germline loops: CDR1 MNHEY, CDR2 SVGEGT. There are 18 residues in the CDR3. This CDR3 is CASSFPGDFGTLYNEQFF. The CDR3 region has the DNA TGTGCCAGCAGTTTCCCAGGGGACTTCGGGACCCTATACAATGAGCAGTTCTTC.